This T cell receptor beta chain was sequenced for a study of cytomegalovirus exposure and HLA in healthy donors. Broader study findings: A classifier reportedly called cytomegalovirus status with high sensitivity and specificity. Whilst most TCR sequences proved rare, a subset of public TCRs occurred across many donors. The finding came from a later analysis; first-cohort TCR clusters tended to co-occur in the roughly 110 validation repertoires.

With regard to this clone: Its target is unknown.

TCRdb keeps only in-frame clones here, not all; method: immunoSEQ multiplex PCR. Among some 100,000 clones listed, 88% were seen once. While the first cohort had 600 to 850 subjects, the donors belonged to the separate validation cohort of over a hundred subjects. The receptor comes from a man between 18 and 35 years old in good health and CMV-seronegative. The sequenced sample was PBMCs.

CDR3 bases: TGTGCCAGCAGTTTATTGGGACACATAAATCAGCCCCAGCATTTT. This codes for CASSLLGHINQPQHF. The gene calls are TRBV27 and TRBJ1-5; maybe TRBD1 (6 bases). The V gene's germline CDR1 is MNHEY and CDR2 SMNVEV (reference sequence). Trimming cost V 1 base and J 4 bases, with 11 bases left between them. The CDR3 is made up of 15 amino acids.